This T cell receptor (beta chain) was obtained from a study of cytotoxic CD8 clonotypes in ibrutinib-treated CLL. Depth targeted 1 in 200,000 to 1 in 1 million T cells, averaging approximately 10x coverage per clonotype. Some clones are missing from TCRdb's copy, which holds only in-frame ones; the method was immunoSEQ multiplex PCR. The sample comprises roughly 150,000 clones, approximately 80% of which are singletons, and roughly 2% rests with the top ten. Whole-study findings and limits: Treatment left the uncommon public clonotypes either contracted or stable in frequency.

About this clone itself: Antigen specificity is unknown.

Genomic DNA for TCR beta libraries, approximately 2 micrograms, came from cryopreserved PBMCs. Germline CDR1 reads SGDLS; CDR2 reads YYNGEE. Trimming shortened V by 0 bases and J by 7 bases, and 13 bases separated the two germline ends. CDR3 size: 15 residues. This clonotype was obtained from a human donor with chronic lymphocytic leukemia. The sequencing here drew on PBMCs, taken after 12 months of ibrutinib treatment. The chain employs TRBV9 and TRBJ1-4; D might be TRBD1 (6 bases). The CDR3 sequence is CASSVAGGAGEKLFF. CDR3 DNA: TGTGCCAGCAGCGTAGCGGGGGGCGCAGGTGAAAAACTGTTTTTT.